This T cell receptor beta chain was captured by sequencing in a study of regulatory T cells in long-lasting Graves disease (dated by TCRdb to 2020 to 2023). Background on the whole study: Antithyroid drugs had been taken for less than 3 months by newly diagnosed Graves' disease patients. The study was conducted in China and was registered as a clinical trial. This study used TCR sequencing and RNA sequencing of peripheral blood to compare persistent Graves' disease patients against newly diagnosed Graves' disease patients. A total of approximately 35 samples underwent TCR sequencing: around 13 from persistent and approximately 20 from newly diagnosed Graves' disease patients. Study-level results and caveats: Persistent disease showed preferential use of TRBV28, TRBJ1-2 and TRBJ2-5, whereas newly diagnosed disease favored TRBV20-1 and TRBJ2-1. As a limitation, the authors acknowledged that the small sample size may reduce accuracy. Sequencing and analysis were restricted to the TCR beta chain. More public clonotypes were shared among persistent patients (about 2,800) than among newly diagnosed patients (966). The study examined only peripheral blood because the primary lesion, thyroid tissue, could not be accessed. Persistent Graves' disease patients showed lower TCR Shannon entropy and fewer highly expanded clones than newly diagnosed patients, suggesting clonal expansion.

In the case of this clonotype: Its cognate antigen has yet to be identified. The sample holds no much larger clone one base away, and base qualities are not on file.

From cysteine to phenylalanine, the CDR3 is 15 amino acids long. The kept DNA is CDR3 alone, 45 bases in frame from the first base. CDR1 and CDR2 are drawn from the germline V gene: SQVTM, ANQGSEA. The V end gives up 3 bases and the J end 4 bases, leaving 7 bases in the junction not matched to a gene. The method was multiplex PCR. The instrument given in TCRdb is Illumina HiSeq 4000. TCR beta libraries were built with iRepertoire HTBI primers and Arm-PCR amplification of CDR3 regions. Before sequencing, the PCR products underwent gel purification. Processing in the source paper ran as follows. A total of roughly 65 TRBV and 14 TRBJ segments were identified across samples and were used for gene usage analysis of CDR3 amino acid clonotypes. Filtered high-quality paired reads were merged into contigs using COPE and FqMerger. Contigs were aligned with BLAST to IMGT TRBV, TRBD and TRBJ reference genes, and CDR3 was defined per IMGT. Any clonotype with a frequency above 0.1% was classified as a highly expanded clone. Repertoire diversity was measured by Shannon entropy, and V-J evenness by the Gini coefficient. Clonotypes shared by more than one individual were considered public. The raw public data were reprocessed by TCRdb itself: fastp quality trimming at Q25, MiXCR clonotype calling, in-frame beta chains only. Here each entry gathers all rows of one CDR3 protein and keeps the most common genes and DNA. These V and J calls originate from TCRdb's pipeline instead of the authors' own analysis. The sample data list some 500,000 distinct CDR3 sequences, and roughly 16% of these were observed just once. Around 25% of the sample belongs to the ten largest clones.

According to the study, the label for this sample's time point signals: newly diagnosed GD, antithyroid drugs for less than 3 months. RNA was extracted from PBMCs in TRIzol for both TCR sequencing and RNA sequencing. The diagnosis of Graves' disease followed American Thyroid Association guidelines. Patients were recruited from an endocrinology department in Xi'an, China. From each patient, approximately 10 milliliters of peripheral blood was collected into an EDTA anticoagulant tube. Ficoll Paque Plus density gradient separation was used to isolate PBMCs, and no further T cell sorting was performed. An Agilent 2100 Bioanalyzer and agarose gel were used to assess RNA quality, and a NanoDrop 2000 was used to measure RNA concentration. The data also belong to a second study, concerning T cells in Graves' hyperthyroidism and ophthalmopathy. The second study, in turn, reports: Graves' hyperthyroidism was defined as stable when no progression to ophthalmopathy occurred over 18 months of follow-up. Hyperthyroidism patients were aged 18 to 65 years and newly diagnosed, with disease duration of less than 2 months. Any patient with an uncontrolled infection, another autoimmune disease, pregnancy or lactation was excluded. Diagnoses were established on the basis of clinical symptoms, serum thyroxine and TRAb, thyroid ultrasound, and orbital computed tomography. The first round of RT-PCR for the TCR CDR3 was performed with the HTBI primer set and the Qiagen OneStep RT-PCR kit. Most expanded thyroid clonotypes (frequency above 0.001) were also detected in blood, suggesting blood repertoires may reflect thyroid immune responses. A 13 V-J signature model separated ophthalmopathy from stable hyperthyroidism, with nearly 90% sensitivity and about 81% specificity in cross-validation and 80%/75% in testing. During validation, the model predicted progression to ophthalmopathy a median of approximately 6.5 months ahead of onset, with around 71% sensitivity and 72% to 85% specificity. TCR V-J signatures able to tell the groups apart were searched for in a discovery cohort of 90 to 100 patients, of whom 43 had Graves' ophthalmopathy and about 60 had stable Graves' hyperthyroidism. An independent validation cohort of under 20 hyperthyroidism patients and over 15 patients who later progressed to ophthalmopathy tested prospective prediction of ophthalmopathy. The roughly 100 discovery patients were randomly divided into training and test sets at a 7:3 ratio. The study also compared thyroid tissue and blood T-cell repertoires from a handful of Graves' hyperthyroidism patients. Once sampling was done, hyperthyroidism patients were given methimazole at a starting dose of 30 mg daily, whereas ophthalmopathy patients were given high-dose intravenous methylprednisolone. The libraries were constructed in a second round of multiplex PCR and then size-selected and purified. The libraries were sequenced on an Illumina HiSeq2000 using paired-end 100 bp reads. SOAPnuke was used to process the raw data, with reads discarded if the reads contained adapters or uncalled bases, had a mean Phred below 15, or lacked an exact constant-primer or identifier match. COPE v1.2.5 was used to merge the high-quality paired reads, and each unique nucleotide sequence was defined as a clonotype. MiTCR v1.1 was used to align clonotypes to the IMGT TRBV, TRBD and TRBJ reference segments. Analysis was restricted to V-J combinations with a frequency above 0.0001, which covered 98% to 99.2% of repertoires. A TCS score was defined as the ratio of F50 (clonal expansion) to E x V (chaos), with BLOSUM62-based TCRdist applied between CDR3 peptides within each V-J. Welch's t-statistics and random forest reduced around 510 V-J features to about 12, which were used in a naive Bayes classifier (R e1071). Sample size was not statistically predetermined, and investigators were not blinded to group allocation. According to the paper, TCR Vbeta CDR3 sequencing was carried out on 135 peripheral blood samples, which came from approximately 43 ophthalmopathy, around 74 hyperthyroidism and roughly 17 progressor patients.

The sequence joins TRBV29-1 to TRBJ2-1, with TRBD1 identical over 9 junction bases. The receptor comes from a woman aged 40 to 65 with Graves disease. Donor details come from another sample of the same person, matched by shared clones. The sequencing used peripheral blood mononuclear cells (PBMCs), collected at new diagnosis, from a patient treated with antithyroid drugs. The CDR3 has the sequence CSVDGTGRMYNEQFF. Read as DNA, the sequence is TGCAGCGTTGACGGGACAGGGAGAATGTACAATGAGCAGTTCTTC.